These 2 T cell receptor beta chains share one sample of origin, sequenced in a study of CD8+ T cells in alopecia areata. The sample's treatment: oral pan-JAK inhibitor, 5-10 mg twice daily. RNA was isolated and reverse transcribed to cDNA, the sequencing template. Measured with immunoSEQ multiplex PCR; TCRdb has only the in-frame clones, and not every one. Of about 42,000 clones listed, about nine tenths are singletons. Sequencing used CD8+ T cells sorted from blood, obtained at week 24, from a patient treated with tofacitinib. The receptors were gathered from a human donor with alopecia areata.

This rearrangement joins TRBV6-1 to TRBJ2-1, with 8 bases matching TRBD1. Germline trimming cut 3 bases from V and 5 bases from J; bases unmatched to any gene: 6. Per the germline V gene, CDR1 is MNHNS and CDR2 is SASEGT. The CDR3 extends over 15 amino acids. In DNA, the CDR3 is TGTGCCAGCAGTGAGGGACAGGAGACACACAATGAGCAGTTCTTC. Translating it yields CASSEGQETHNEQFF.

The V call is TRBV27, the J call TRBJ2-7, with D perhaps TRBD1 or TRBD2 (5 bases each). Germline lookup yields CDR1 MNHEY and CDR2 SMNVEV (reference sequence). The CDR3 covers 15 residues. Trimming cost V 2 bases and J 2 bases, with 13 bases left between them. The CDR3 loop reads CASSLREQAPYEQYF. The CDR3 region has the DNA TGTGCCAGCAGTTTACGGGAACAGGCACCCTACGAGCAGTACTTC.